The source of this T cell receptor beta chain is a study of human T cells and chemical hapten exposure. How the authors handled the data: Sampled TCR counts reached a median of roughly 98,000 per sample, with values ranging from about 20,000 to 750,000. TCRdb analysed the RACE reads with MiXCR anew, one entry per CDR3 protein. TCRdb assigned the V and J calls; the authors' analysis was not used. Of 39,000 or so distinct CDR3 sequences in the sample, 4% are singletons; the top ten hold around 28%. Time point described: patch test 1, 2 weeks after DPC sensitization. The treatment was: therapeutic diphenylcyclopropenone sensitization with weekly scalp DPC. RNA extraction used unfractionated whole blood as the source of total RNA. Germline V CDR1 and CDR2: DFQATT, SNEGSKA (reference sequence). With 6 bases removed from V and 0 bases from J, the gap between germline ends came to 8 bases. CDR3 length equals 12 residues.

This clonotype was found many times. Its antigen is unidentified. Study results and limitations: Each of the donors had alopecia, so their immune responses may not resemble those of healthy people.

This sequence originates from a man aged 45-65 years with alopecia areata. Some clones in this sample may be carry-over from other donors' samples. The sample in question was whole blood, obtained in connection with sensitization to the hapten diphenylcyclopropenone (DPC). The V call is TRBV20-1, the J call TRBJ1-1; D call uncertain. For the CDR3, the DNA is TGCAGTGCGGCAGCAATGAACACTGAAGCTTTCTTT. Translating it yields CSAAAMNTEAFF.